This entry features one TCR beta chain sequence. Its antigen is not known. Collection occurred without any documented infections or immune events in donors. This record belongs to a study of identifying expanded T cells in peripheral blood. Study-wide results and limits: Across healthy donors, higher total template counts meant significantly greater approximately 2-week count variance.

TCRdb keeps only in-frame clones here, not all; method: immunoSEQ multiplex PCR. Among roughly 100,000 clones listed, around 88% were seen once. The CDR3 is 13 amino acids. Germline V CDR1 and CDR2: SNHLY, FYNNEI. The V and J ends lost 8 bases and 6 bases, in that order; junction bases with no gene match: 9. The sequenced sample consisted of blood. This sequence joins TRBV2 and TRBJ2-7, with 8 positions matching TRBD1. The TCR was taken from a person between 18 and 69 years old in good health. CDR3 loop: CASPGQGRLEQYF. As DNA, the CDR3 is TGTGCCAGCCCAGGACAGGGAAGGCTCGAGCAGTACTTC.